These 30 T cell receptor beta chains were all obtained from the same sample, sequenced in a study of brain T cells in children with intractable seizures. Time point denoted: blood from clinic visit 5 months post-surgery; TSC patient then seizure free. The assay was immunoSEQ multiplex PCR, and TCRdb's table has in-frame clones only and misses some. This sample has about 340,000 clones; more than 85% occur once, and the top ten carry 4.5% to 7%. This specimen was peripheral blood, taken more than 4 months after surgery. Receptors were obtained from a boy under two years old with tuberous sclerosis and intractable seizures.

The CDR3 region is CATSQDRGNEQYF. The CDR3 nucleotides read TGTGCCACCAGTCAAGACAGGGGAAACGAGCAGTACTTC. V is TRBV24-1 and J is TRBJ2-7; 8 nucleotides agree with TRBD1. The CDR3 is made up of 13 amino acids. The germline CDR1 and CDR2 sequences are KGHDR and SFDVKD. With V trimmed by 6 bases and J by 5 bases, 5 bases remained unmatched.

The rearrangement joins TRBV3-1 (or the pseudogene TRBV3-2) to TRBJ1-5; D gene uncertain. Germline CDR1 is LGHDT and CDR2 is YNNKEL (reference sequence). This CDR3 spans 15 amino acids. V was shortened by 0 bases and J by 6 bases, with 12 bases between the two germline ends. CDR3 sequence reads: CASSQDMRASQPQHF. CDR3 sequence (DNA): TGTGCCAGCAGCCAAGATATGAGGGCTTCTCAGCCCCAGCATTTT.

The V call is TRBV15, the J call TRBJ1-2; 7 nucleotides line up with TRBD1. The CDR3 has 15 amino acids. Trimming cost V 3 bases and J 4 bases; bases outside gene matches: 8. CDR1 and CDR2 (germline): LNHNV, YYDKDF (reference sequence). As DNA, the CDR3 is TGTGCCACCAGCAGGTCCGGGACAGATGTCTATGGCTACACCTTC. Its translation is CATSRSGTDVYGYTF.

The rearrangement joins TRBV19 to TRBJ2-7, with D hard to call. The ends were cut back, 6 bases at V and 0 bases at J, with 9 bases in the middle. CDR1 is LNHDA, CDR2 SQIVND, per germline (reference sequence). This CDR3 is built from 13 residues. CDR3 amino acids: CASRGRTSYEQYF. In nucleotides, the CDR3 is TGTGCCAGTAGGGGCCGAACCTCCTACGAGCAGTACTTC.

The chain combines TRBV5-8 with TRBJ1-2, with D possibly TRBD1 on 6 matching bases. This CDR3 region has 12 residues. Germline assignment: CDR1 SGHTS and CDR2 YDEGEE. The germline V and J ends were trimmed by 4 bases and 8 bases, with 12 bases remaining between them. The CDR3 loop is CASSPGTIGYTF. The CDR3 nucleotides read TGTGCCAGCAGCCCCGGGACAATCGGCTACACCTTC. The full variable domain, its missing parts supplied by reference TRBV5-8 and TRBJ1-2, is EAGVTQSPTHLIKTRGQQATLRCSPISGHTSVYWYQQALGLGLQFLLWYDEGEERNRGNFPPRFSGRQFPNYSSELNVNALELEDSALYLCASSPGTIGYTFGSGTRLTVV.

This chain connects TRBV27 to TRBJ2-7; no firm D call. The CDR3 covers 16 residues. The germline V gene encodes CDR1 MNHEY and CDR2 SMNVEV (reference sequence). V dropped 2 bases and J dropped 2 bases, with 16 bases sitting between them. In nucleotides, the CDR3 is TGTGCCAGCAGTTTAGTCGGAGCGACCTTGACCTACGAGCAGTACTTC. It specifies CASSLVGATLTYEQYF.

The gene calls are TRBV10-1 and TRBJ2-1; the match to TRBD2 covers 8 bases. The ends lost 2 bases at V and 9 bases at J; junction bases unmatched: 6. In germline, CDR1 is WNHNN, CDR2 SYGVQD (reference sequence). The CDR3 length is 14 residues. CDR3 protein: CASSENGRAGEQFF. The CDR3 DNA sequence: TGCGCCAGCAGTGAGAACGGGAGGGCCGGTGAGCAGTTCTTC.

The chain links TRBV2 to TRBJ2-7; TRBD2 matches 7 bases. With V trimmed by 3 bases and J by 3 bases, 5 bases remained unmatched. Germline V gene sequence: CDR1 SNHLY, CDR2 FYNNEI. The CDR3 covers 14 residues. CDR3 in DNA: TGTGCCAGCAGTGACCCTGCGGGGGACTACGAGCAGTACTTC. As protein: CASSDPAGDYEQYF.

This clone was recorded only once. The same CDR3 also results from other DNA sequences found in this sample. The V gene is TRBV5-1, the J gene TRBJ2-3; maybe TRBD2 (5 bases). Trimming pared 2 bases from V and 1 base from J, leaving 5 bases between. This CDR3 spans 13 amino acids. Germline CDR1 SGHRS, CDR2 YFSETQ. The CDR3 nucleotides read TGCGCCAGCAGCTTAGCGGGCACAGATACGCAGTATTTT. Encoded protein: CASSLAGTDTQYF. The full variable domain, its missing parts supplied by reference TRBV5-1 and TRBJ2-3, is KAGVTQTPRYLIKTRGQQVTLSCSPISGHRSVSWYQQTPGQGLQFLFEYFSETQRNKGNFPGRFSGRQFSNSRSEMNVSTLELGDSALYLCASSLAGTDTQYFGPGTRLTVL.

The chain has TRBV6-6 and TRBJ2-7; D gene unclear. Germline CDR1 is MNHNY and CDR2 is SVGAGI (reference sequence). The CDR3 is 14 residues long. V was trimmed by 2 bases and J by 3 bases, leaving 11 bases between them. DNA for the CDR3: TGTGCCAGCAGTTACGGTTCGGTAATCTACGAGCAGTACTTC. Translated, it gives CASSYGSVIYEQYF.

The chain has TRBV18 and TRBJ2-4; perhaps TRBD2 as D (6 bases). Trimming stripped 2 bases from V and 8 bases from J, with 13 bases between. The CDR3 contains 14 residues. CDR1 and CDR2 from the germline V gene are KGHSH and LQKENI. The CDR3 DNA is TGTGCCAGCTCACCAGCACAGTCGGGGGACATTCAGTACTTC. Protein: CASSPAQSGDIQYF.

The chain employs TRBV6-5 and TRBJ1-2; D is perhaps TRBD1 (6 bases). CDR3 length: 14 residues. Germline-derived CDR1 and CDR2 are MNHEY and SVGAGI. Trimming shortened V by 7 bases and J by 3 bases, and 15 bases separated the two germline ends. CDR3 nucleotides: TGTGCCAGCAAATACTACAGGGAGGACTATGGCTACACCTTC. Translated, it gives CASKYYREDYGYTF.

The J gene is TRBJ1-1, the V gene TRBV15, with D uncertain. Trimming took 5 bases from V and 1 from J, leaving 8 bases between them. The CDR3 has 13 amino acids. The germline V gene has CDR1 LNHNV and CDR2 YYDKDF (reference sequence). The CDR3 here is CATSPGTNTEAFF. The CDR3 nucleotides read TGTGCCACCAGCCCGGGAACGAACACTGAAGCTTTCTTT. Combining the CDR3 with reference TRBV15 and TRBJ1-1 gives the whole variable domain DAMVIQNPRYQVTQFGKPVTLSCSQTLNHNVMYWYQQKSSQAPKLLFHYYDKDFNNEADTPDNFQSRRPNTSFCFLDIRSPGLGDTAMYLCATSPGTNTEAFFGQGTRLTVV.

V is TRBV10-1 and J is TRBJ1-1, with a tentative D call TRBD1 (6 bases). The CDR3 is 13 amino acids. Germline values: CDR1 WNHNN, CDR2 SYGVQD (reference sequence). V was shortened by 8 bases and J by 2 bases, with 12 bases between the two germline ends. CDR3 region: CASVRQVNTEAFF. In nucleotides, the CDR3 is TGCGCCAGCGTCAGACAGGTAAACACTGAAGCTTTCTTT.

A remark on this clone: Other DNA variants within this sample encode the same CDR3. This rearrangement joins TRBV30 to TRBJ2-7; 9 positions agree with TRBD2. CDR3 length equals 14 residues. The V gene end was trimmed by 5 bases and the J gene end by 1 base; junction bases not matched to a gene: 6. Germline V gene data show CDR1 as GTSNPN and CDR2 as SVGIG (reference sequence). The CDR3 DNA follows: TGTGCCTGGCAATTGACTAGCGGATCCTACGAGCAGTACTTC. The encoded protein is CAWQLTSGSYEQYF. Full variable domain (rest looked up from reference TRBV30 and TRBJ2-7): SQTIHQWPATLVQPVGSPLSLECTVEGTSNPNLYWYRQAAGRGLQLLFYSVGIGQISSEVPQNLSASRPQDRQFILSSKKLLLSDSGFYLCAWQLTSGSYEQYFGPGTRLTVT.

The rearrangement uses TRBV30 and TRBJ2-7; 10 positions match TRBD2. V shed 2 bases, J shed 4 bases, and the junction held 11 bases outside the gene matches. The V gene's germline CDR1 is GTSNPN and CDR2 SVGIG (reference sequence). This CDR3 is 16 amino acids long. CDR3 loop: CAWSHGPSGSEYEQYF. CDR3 sequence (DNA): TGTGCCTGGAGTCACGGACCTAGCGGGAGTGAATACGAGCAGTACTTC.

Only one count was recorded for this clone. The chain uses TRBV28 and TRBJ1-2, with D possibly matching TRBD1 (5 bases). The V and J ends lost 5 bases and 6 bases respectively, with 16 bases between them. The CDR3 has 14 amino acids. The germline CDR1 and CDR2 sequences are MDHEN and SYDVKM. For the CDR3, the DNA is TGTGCCAGCAGTCCGACAACCAGGGACGATGGCTACACCTTC. It is translated as CASSPTTRDDGYTF.

In this sample, this clone turned up many times. The chain joins TRBV5-1 to TRBJ2-6; TRBD2 agrees at 12 bases. V lost 2 bases to trimming and J lost 2 bases; unmatched junction nucleotides: 5. The germline gives CDR1 SGHRS, CDR2 YFSETQ. The CDR3 covers 18 residues. CDR3 sequence: CASSLRLAGEAGANVLTF. The CDR3 DNA is TGCGCCAGCAGCTTAAGACTAGCGGGAGAAGCTGGGGCCAACGTCCTGACTTTC.

This clone occurred a few times. This chain uses TRBV5-5 with TRBJ1-2; D is perhaps TRBD1 (6 bases). This CDR3 is built from 15 residues. In germline, CDR1 is SGHKS, CDR2 YYEKEE (reference sequence). Deletions cut 6 bases from V and 0 bases from J, with 15 bases between. For the CDR3, the DNA is TGTGCCAGCACCGTGGGGGGCAGAGCTAACTATGGCTACACCTTC. Translated: CASTVGGRANYGYTF.

In this sample, this clone turned up a few times. The chain uses TRBV19 and TRBJ1-5; 8 bases line up with TRBD1. Germline V gene lookup returns CDR1 LNHDA and CDR2 SQIVND (reference sequence). V lost 2 bases to trimming and J lost 5 bases; unmatched junction nucleotides: 14. This CDR3 comprises 18 residues. The CDR3 loop is CASSIISGTGLSYQPQHF. Written as DNA, the CDR3 is TGTGCCAGTAGTATAATCTCCGGGACAGGATTGAGTTATCAGCCCCAGCATTTT.

This clone was found a few times. V is TRBV28 and J is TRBJ1-5; D is perhaps TRBD1 (6 bases). The CDR3 runs to 17 residues. Germline loops: CDR1 MDHEN, CDR2 SYDVKM. The V end was cut by 3 bases, the J end by 0 bases, with 15 bases between. The CDR3 nucleotides are TGTGCCAGCAGTTTCTTACAGGGCGACTATAGCAATCAGCCCCAGCATTTT. Protein: CASSFLQGDYSNQPQHF. Looking up the rest from reference TRBV28 and TRBJ1-5 gives the full variable domain: DVKVTQSSRYLVKRTGEKVFLECVQDMDHENMFWYRQDPGLGLRLIYFSYDVKMKEKGDIPEGYSVSREKKERFSLILESASTNQTSMYLCASSFLQGDYSNQPQHFGDGTRLSIL.

The sample holds one count of this clone. This sequence joins TRBV4-1 and TRBJ1-1; 7 nucleotides agree with TRBD1. This CDR3 contains 17 residues. Losses at the gene ends were 0 bases for V and 6 bases for J; bases not matched to a gene: 13. CDR1 is MGHRA and CDR2 is YSYEKL in the germline V gene. The CDR3 region is CASSQDRFGGTDAEAFF. In DNA, the CDR3 is TGCGCCAGCAGCCAAGATCGATTTGGAGGGACAGATGCTGAAGCTTTCTTT.

This chain joins TRBV27 and TRBJ2-7; 12 bases map to TRBD2. Germline V gives CDR1 MNHEY, CDR2 SMNVEV (reference sequence). This CDR3 is built from 15 residues. The V segment lost 3 bases and the J segment 5 bases; nucleotides outside the gene matches: 5. The CDR3 region has the DNA TGTGCCAGCAGTTTCTCTAGCGGGGGGGCCAACGAGCAGTACTTC. Translation gives CASSFSSGGANEQYF.

V is TRBV7-2 and J is TRBJ1-6; unclear D gene. The CDR3 covers 15 residues. Trimming removed 5 bases at V and 6 bases at J, with 14 bases between. Germline V gives CDR1 SGHTA, CDR2 FQGNSA. This CDR3 reads CASSQNTNINSPLHF. CDR3 in DNA: TGTGCCAGCAGCCAAAACACTAATATTAATTCACCCCTCCACTTT.

This chain uses TRBV11-3 with TRBJ2-1, with no clear D. Germline V gene sequence: CDR1 SGHNT, CDR2 YENEEA. The CDR3 has 13 amino acids. V was cut by 0 bases and J by 7 bases, with 7 bases left in between. This CDR3 is CASSLDGGNEQFF. CDR3 nucleotides: TGTGCCAGCAGCTTAGATGGTGGGAATGAGCAGTTCTTC.

This chain joins TRBV19 and TRBJ1-5; D is unclear. Germline V lookup: CDR1 LNHDA, CDR2 SQIVND (reference sequence). With 2 bases removed from V and 0 bases from J, the gap between germline ends came to 8 bases. The CDR3 runs 15 residues. The CDR3 coding sequence is TGTGCCAGTAGTATAATACGACTTAGCAATCAGCCCCAGCATTTT. This gives the protein CASSIIRLSNQPQHF.

The rearrangement uses TRBV19 and TRBJ2-4, with 11 bases aligning to TRBD1. Trimming took 7 bases from V and 1 from J; bases not matched to a gene: 6. CDR1 is LNHDA and CDR2 is SQIVND in the germline V gene (reference sequence). This CDR3 has 16 residues. CDR3 loop: CASKGQGAGAKNIQYF. CDR3 DNA sequence: TGTGCCAGTAAAGGACAGGGGGCCGGGGCCAAAAACATTCAGTACTTC.

The genes are TRBV14 and TRBJ2-7; D is undetermined. Germline assignment: CDR1 SGHDN and CDR2 FVKESK. CDR3 size: 12 residues. Deletions cut 4 bases from V and 2 bases from J, with 6 bases between. CDR3: CASSLTPYEQYF. The CDR3 nucleotides read TGTGCCAGCAGCCTGACACCCTACGAGCAGTACTTC.

The chain joins TRBV2 to TRBJ2-1; 11 bases match TRBD2. The germline V gene encodes CDR1 SNHLY and CDR2 FYNNEI. The CDR3 runs 14 residues. The V gene end was trimmed by 4 bases and the J gene end by 9 bases; junction bases not matched to a gene: 5. The CDR3 spells CASSVAGGPSEQFF. In nucleotides, the CDR3 is TGTGCCAGCAGTGTAGCGGGAGGGCCCAGTGAGCAGTTCTTC.

This clone was counted once. The chain is built from TRBV10-3 and TRBJ2-7, with D maybe TRBD2 (5 bases). The germline CDR1 and CDR2 sequences are ENHRY and SYGVKD. V lost 1 base and J 3 bases, leaving 10 bases between the germline ends. CDR3 length: 14 amino acids. In DNA, the CDR3 is TGTGCCATCAGTGAGTTCCCGGGAAACTACGAGCAGTACTTC. This gives the protein CAISEFPGNYEQYF.